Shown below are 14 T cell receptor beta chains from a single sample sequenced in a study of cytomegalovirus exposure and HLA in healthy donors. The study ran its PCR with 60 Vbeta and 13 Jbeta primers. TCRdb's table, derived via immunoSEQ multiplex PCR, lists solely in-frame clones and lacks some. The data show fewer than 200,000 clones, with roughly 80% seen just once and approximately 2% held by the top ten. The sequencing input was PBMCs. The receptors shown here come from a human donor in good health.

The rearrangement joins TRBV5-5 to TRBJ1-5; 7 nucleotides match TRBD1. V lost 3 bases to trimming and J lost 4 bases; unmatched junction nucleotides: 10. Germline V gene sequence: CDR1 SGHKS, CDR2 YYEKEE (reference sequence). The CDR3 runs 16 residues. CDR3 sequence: CASSWTDRVTNQPQHF. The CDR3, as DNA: TGTGCCAGCAGCTGGACCGACAGGGTAACTAATCAGCCCCAGCATTTT.

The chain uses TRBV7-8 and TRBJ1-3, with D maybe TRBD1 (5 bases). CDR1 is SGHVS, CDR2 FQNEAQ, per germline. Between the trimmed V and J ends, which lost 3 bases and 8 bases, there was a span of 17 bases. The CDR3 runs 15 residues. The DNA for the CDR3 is TGTGCCAGCAGCTTGCTGCAGGGTTTAGCGGACACCATATATTTT. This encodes CASSLLQGLADTIYF.

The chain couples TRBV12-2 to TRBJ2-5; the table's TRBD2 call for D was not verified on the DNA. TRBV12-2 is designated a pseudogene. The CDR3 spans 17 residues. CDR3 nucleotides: TGTGCAAGTCGACGGACTAGCGGGGGGGCCCCGCGAGAGACCCAGTACTTC. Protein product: CASRRTSGGAPRETQYF.

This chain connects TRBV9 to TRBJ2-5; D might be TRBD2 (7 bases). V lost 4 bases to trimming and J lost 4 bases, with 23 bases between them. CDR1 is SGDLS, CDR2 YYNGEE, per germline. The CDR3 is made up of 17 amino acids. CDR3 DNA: TGTGCCAGCAGCACCTCCCCCCTGGGGGGGCCGGGAGAGACCCAGTACTTC. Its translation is CASSTSPLGGPGETQYF.

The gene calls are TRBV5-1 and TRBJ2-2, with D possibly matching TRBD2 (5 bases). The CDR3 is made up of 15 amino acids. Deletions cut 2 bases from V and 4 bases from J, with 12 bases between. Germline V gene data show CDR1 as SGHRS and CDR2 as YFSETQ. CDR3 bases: TGCGCCAGCAGCTTCGATAGCGAGGCCACCGGGGAGCTGTTTTTT. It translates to CASSFDSEATGELFF.

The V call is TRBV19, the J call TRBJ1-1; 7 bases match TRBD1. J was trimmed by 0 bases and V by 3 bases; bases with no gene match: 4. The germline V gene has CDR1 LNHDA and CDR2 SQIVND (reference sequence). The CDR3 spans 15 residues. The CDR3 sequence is CASSISGTVNTEAFF. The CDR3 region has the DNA TGTGCCAGTAGTATTTCCGGGACAGTGAACACTGAAGCTTTCTTT.

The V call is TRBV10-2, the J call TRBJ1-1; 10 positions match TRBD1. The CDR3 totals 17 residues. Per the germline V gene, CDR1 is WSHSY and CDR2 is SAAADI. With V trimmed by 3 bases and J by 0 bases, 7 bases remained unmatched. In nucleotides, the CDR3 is TGCGCCAGCAGTGACCGCGGGACAGGGGTGATGAACACTGAAGCTTTCTTT. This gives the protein CASSDRGTGVMNTEAFF.

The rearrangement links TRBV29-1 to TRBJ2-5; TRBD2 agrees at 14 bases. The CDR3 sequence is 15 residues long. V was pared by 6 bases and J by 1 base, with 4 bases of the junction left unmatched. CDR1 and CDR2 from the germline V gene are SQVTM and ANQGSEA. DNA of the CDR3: TGCAGCGTCAGGACTAGCGGGGGGCGCCAAGAGACCCAGTACTTC. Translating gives CSVRTSGGRQETQYF.

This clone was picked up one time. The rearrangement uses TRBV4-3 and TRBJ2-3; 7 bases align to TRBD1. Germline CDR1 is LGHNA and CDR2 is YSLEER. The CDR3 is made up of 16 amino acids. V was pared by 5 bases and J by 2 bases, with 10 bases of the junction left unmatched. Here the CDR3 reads CASSYFRDSVTDTQYF. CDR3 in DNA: TGCGCCAGCAGCTACTTCCGGGACAGTGTCACAGATACGCAGTATTTT.

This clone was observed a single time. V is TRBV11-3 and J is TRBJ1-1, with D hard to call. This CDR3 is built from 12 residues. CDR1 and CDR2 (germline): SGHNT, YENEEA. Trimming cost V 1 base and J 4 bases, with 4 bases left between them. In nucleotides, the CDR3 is TGTGCCAGCAGCTTAGTTCGCACTGAAGCTTTCTTT. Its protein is CASSLVRTEAFF.

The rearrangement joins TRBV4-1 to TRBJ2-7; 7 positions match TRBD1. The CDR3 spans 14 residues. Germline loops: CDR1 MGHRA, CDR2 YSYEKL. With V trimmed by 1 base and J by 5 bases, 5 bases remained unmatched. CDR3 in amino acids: CASSQVDRVNEQYF. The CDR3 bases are TGCGCCAGCAGCCAAGTTGACAGGGTCAACGAGCAGTACTTC.

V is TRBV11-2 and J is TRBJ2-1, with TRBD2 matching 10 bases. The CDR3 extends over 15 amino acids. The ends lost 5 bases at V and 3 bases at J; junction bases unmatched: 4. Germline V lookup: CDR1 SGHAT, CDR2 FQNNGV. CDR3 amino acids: CASSPLAGGYNEQFF. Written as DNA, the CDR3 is TGTGCCAGCAGCCCCTTAGCGGGGGGCTACAATGAGCAGTTCTTC.

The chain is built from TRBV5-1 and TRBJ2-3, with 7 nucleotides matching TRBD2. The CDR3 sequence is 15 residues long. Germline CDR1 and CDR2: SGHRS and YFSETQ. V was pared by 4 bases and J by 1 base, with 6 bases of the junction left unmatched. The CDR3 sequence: CASSRGGGRTDTQYF. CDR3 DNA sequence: TGCGCCAGCAGCCGCGGCGGGGGACGCACAGATACGCAGTATTTT. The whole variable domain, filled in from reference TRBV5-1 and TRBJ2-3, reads KAGVTQTPRYLIKTRGQQVTLSCSPISGHRSVSWYQQTPGQGLQFLFEYFSETQRNKGNFPGRFSGRQFSNSRSEMNVSTLELGDSALYLCASSRGGGRTDTQYFGPGTRLTVL.

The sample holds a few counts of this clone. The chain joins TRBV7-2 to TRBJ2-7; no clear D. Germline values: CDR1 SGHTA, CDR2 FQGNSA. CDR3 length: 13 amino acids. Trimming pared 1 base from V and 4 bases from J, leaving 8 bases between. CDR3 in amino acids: CASSLGRYYEQYF. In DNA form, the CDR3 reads TGTGCCAGCAGCTTAGGTCGTTATTACGAGCAGTACTTC.